This TCR beta chain emerged from a study of read filtering for tumor transcriptome and immune sequencing. Background on the study: TCR-mapped reads were about 3.5 to 10.27 million with IR-seq versus roughly 75 to 1,300 with RNA-seq.

From about 400 ng of RNA, a library with molecular barcoded alpha/delta and beta/gamma adaptors was made. Via MiXCR, TCRdb re-called the reads, giving one row per CDR3 protein. This repertoire shows around 60,000 distinct CDR3 sequences, roughly 18% found once; its top ten account for over 12%. The germline CDR1 and CDR2 sequences are DFQATT and SNEGSKA (reference sequence). The CDR3 length is 14 residues. Remarks on this clonotype: Its target is unknown. This could be a read error, since a much larger clone is one nucleotide away.

Study-level results: In IR-seq, single-read clonotypes were 75% to 90% of clonotypes but about 3.5% of reads.

The material sequenced was a population of CD138-negative cells sorted from bone marrow. The TCR originated in a donor over 35 with multiple myeloma. The chain employs TRBV20-1 and TRBJ1-4; D is unclear. CDR3 sequence reads: CRARDTSTNEKLFF. The CDR3 DNA reads as TGCAGAGCTAGAGACACATCAACTAATGAAAAACTGTTTTTT.